These 27 T cell receptor beta chains came from one sample sequenced in a study of cytomegalovirus exposure and HLA in healthy donors. The study ran its PCR with 60 Vbeta and 13 Jbeta primers. TCRdb's table, derived via immunoSEQ multiplex PCR, lists solely in-frame clones and lacks some. With around 140,000 clones in the sample, the ten largest clones hold 0.96%. Input material: PBMCs. The receptors derive from a male donor in good health and CMV-seronegative.

CDR3 DNA: TGTGCCAGCAGCTCCCGACTAGCGGCATTCTACGAGCAGTACTTC. Encoded protein: CASSSRLAAFYEQYF. The chain has TRBV7-9 and TRBJ2-7; 9 nucleotides match TRBD2. The CDR3 consists of 15 residues. With V trimmed by 4 bases and J by 3 bases, 7 bases remained unmatched. The germline V gene encodes CDR1 SEHNR and CDR2 FQNEAQ (reference sequence).

The rearrangement joins TRBV7-3 to TRBJ1-2, with 8 nucleotides matching TRBD1. The CDR3 is 14 residues long. J was trimmed by 3 bases and V by 5 bases; bases with no gene match: 5. Germline CDR1 SGHTA, CDR2 FQGTGA. The CDR3 sequence: CASSPVTGDYGYTF. CDR3 nucleotides: TGTGCCAGCAGCCCAGTGACAGGGGACTATGGCTACACCTTC. The whole variable domain, filled in from reference TRBV7-3 and TRBJ1-2, reads GAGVSQTPSNKVTEKGKYVELRCDPISGHTALYWYRQSLGQGPEFLIYFQGTGAADDSGLPNDRFFAVRPEGSVSTLKIQRTERGDSAVYLCASSPVTGDYGYTFGSGTRLTVV.

The rearrangement uses TRBV6-6 and TRBJ1-2, with 8 bases lining up with TRBD1. V trimming: 6 bases; J trimming: 4 bases; junction bases outside the gene matches: 10. Germline loops: CDR1 MNHNY, CDR2 SVGAGI (reference sequence). The CDR3 contains 15 residues. Here the CDR3 DNA reads TGTGCCAGCAGCATACGGACAGGGCAGAGCTATGGCTACACCTTC. Its translation: CASSIRTGQSYGYTF.

The chain joins TRBV6-5 to TRBJ1-2, with D uncertain. Trimming cost V 1 base and J 4 bases, with 13 bases left between them. The CDR3 runs 15 residues. The V gene's germline CDR1 is MNHEY and CDR2 SVGAGI. CDR3 sequence (DNA): TGTGCCAGCAGTTACTTCGGGGTGGGGAGCTATGGCTACACCTTC. This gives the protein CASSYFGVGSYGYTF.

The rearrangement links TRBV7-9 to TRBJ2-1, with D possibly matching TRBD1 (5 bases). This CDR3 spans 14 amino acids. V was cut by 5 bases and J by 5 bases, with 13 bases left in between. Germline-derived CDR1 and CDR2 are SEHNR and FQNEAQ (reference sequence). Here the CDR3 reads CASSHPSGNNEQFF. CDR3 bases: TGTGCCAGCAGCCACCCATCAGGGAACAATGAGCAGTTCTTC.

The V gene is TRBV29-1, the J gene TRBJ1-1, with no clear D. V lost 7 bases and J lost 10, with 25 bases in between. Germline lookup yields CDR1 SQVTM and CDR2 ANQGSEA. The CDR3 extends over 14 amino acids. CDR3 sequence (DNA): TGCAGCGGAGTACCGGAGTTGGGAGACTGGGGAGCTTTCTTT. This encodes CSGVPELGDWGAFF.

The J gene is TRBJ2-7, the V gene TRBV28, with D perhaps TRBD2 (6 bases). The CDR3 sequence is 13 residues long. Trimming took 8 bases from V and 5 from J, leaving 16 bases between them. Germline loops: CDR1 MDHEN, CDR2 SYDVKM. The CDR3: CASLGDWRDEQYF. The DNA of the CDR3 is TGTGCCAGCTTAGGCGATTGGAGGGACGAGCAGTACTTC.

The chain is built from TRBV7-2 and TRBJ1-2; tentative D call: TRBD1 (5 bases). The ends were cut back, 0 bases at V and 0 bases at J, with 17 bases in the middle. The CDR3 length is 18 residues. Germline V gene lookup returns CDR1 SGHTA and CDR2 FQGNSA. This chain's CDR3 is CASSLAGGDWLTNYGYTF. CDR3 DNA sequence: TGTGCCAGCAGCTTAGCTGGGGGGGACTGGTTGACTAACTATGGCTACACCTTC.

J is TRBJ1-2 and V is TRBV30, with a weak D call TRBD1 (5 bases). CDR1 is GTSNPN and CDR2 is SVGIG in the germline V gene (reference sequence). The CDR3 totals 14 residues. The V gene lost 0 bases and the J gene lost 4 bases, with 12 bases spanning the gap. The CDR3 DNA reads TGTGCCTGGAGTGTACGACAGTCGAGCTATGGCTACACCTTC. As protein: CAWSVRQSSYGYTF.

The gene calls are TRBV5-8 and TRBJ1-1; weak D call: TRBD1 (6 bases). This CDR3 spans 13 amino acids. Between the trimmed V and J ends, which lost 2 bases and 5 bases, there was a span of 10 bases. Germline values: CDR1 SGHTS, CDR2 YDEGEE. This chain's CDR3 is CASSFQGLTEAFF. The CDR3 nucleotides are TGTGCCAGCAGCTTCCAGGGGCTAACTGAAGCTTTCTTT. Full variable domain (missing parts from reference TRBV5-8 and TRBJ1-1): EAGVTQSPTHLIKTRGQQATLRCSPISGHTSVYWYQQALGLGLQFLLWYDEGEERNRGNFPPRFSGRQFPNYSSELNVNALELEDSALYLCASSFQGLTEAFFGQGTRLTVV.

V and J are TRBV7-8 and TRBJ2-1; 7 bases agree with TRBD1. The CDR3 extends over 15 amino acids. Germline CDR1 is SGHVS and CDR2 is FQNEAQ. V trimming: 2 bases; J trimming: 7 bases; junction bases outside the gene matches: 8. The DNA of the CDR3 is TGTGCCAGCAGCTTATGGGGGACAGAGGTGAATGAGCAGTTCTTC. Encoded protein: CASSLWGTEVNEQFF.

This chain links TRBV5-1 with TRBJ2-5, with TRBD1 as a possible D gene (6 bases). Germline CDR1 is SGHRS and CDR2 is YFSETQ. The CDR3 is made up of 17 amino acids. V shed 4 bases and J shed 5 bases, with 24 bases lying between them. The DNA for the CDR3 is TGCGCCAGCAGCCACCAGACAGGTGGACCCGAGGGCGAGACCCAGTACTTC. This translates into CASSHQTGGPEGETQYF.

This chain connects TRBV27 to TRBJ1-6; D might be TRBD1 (6 bases). The V end was cut by 9 bases, the J end by 15 bases, with 12 bases between. This CDR3 is 10 amino acids long. Germline V lookup: CDR1 MNHEY, CDR2 SMNVEV (reference sequence). This CDR3 reads CASTDSILHF. The CDR3 bases are TGTGCCAGTACGGACAGCATCCTCCACTTT.

The chain couples TRBV14 to TRBJ2-3; D gene uncertain. CDR3 length equals 18 residues. V lost 0 bases and J lost 6, with 22 bases in between. Germline lookup yields CDR1 SGHDN and CDR2 FVKESK. This chain's CDR3 is CASSQDATAGWVGDTQYF. The CDR3 region has the DNA TGTGCCAGCAGCCAAGATGCAACGGCCGGGTGGGTCGGGGATACGCAGTATTTT.

This chain joins TRBV7-5 and TRBJ1-1; the tabulated D call, TRBD1, remains unverified against the DNA. TRBV7-5 has pseudogene status. The CDR3 has 16 residues. In nucleotides, the CDR3 is TGTGTCAGAAGCTTGGACAGGGCCGTTATGAACACTGAAGCTTTCTTT. Amino acid sequence: CVRSLDRAVMNTEAFF.

This rearrangement joins TRBV27 to TRBJ1-2; 8 nucleotides agree with TRBD1. Germline assignment: CDR1 MNHEY and CDR2 SMNVEV (reference sequence). The CDR3 is 15 amino acids. Trimming took 5 bases from V and 6 from J; bases not matched to a gene: 11. The DNA for the CDR3 is TGTGCCAGCAGTCCCTTACCTCAGGGGGCGCATGGCTACACCTTC. It encodes CASSPLPQGAHGYTF.

The chain is built from TRBV30 and TRBJ2-1; D is possibly TRBD1 (5 bases). This CDR3 contains 13 residues. CDR1 and CDR2 from the germline V gene are GTSNPN and SVGIG (reference sequence). Trimming pared 8 bases from V and 4 bases from J, leaving 15 bases between. The CDR3 spells CAATQGVYNEQFF. The CDR3 nucleotides read TGTGCCGCTACACAAGGGGTTTACAATGAGCAGTTCTTC.

The V gene is TRBV19, the J gene TRBJ1-1; maybe TRBD1 (5 bases). CDR1 and CDR2 from the germline V gene are LNHDA and SQIVND (reference sequence). The CDR3 length is 13 residues. Trimming took 8 bases from V and 3 from J, leaving 13 bases between them. In nucleotides, the CDR3 is TGTGCCAGTTTCAGGGCGGCTTACACTGAAGCTTTCTTT. It is translated as CASFRAAYTEAFF.

The chain combines TRBV6-1 with TRBJ2-7; D call uncertain. Germline-derived CDR1 and CDR2 are MNHNS and SASEGT. The V end was cut by 1 base, the J end by 4 bases, with 14 bases between. CDR3 length: 15 residues. DNA of the CDR3: TGTGCCAGCAGTGAAGTTCTGGGCCCCCCTTACGAGCAGTACTTC. As protein: CASSEVLGPPYEQYF.

This chain connects TRBV25-1 to TRBJ2-7, with D maybe TRBD1 (6 bases). The CDR3 has 14 amino acids. The germline gives CDR1 MGHDK, CDR2 SYGVNS. V dropped 1 base and J dropped 3 bases, with 10 bases sitting between them. The CDR3 is CASSESRTDYEQYF. The DNA for the CDR3 is TGTGCCAGCAGTGAATCTCGGACAGACTACGAGCAGTACTTC.

The chain joins TRBV5-6 to TRBJ2-7; 7 nucleotides agree with TRBD2. This CDR3 spans 13 amino acids. With V trimmed by 2 bases and J by 2 bases, 1 base remained unmatched. The V gene's germline CDR1 is SGHDT and CDR2 YYEEEE. The CDR3 reads CASSFRGAYEQYF. The CDR3 nucleotides are TGTGCCAGCAGCTTTCGGGGGGCCTACGAGCAGTACTTC.

The chain is built from TRBV19 and TRBJ2-2, with no clear D. Deletions cut 5 bases from V and 1 base from J, with 20 bases between. This CDR3 spans 18 amino acids. CDR1 and CDR2 (germline): LNHDA, SQIVND (reference sequence). CDR3 loop: CASSGPGPTSRNTGELFF. The CDR3 bases are TGTGCCAGTAGTGGCCCAGGCCCGACGAGTAGGAACACCGGGGAGCTGTTTTTT.

The chain links TRBV9 to TRBJ2-2; a possible D gene is TRBD2 (6 bases). The CDR3 runs 18 residues. Trimming pared 4 bases from V and 5 bases from J, leaving 24 bases between. Germline V CDR1 and CDR2: SGDLS, YYNGEE. CDR3 loop: CASSHLGGWQGRTGELFF. The CDR3 nucleotides are TGTGCCAGCAGCCACCTCGGGGGATGGCAGGGTCGGACCGGGGAGCTGTTTTTT.

V and J are TRBV18 and TRBJ2-3; 7 bases map to TRBD1. Looked up from germline, CDR1 is KGHSH and CDR2 is LQKENI. V was clipped by 3 bases and J by 4 bases; unmatched bases: 16. The CDR3 consists of 18 residues. The CDR3: CASSPPGYSGGDADTQYF. The DNA of the CDR3 is TGTGCCAGCTCACCTCCCGGGTACTCAGGGGGAGATGCAGATACGCAGTATTTT.

V usage is TRBV6-6 and J usage is TRBJ1-2; D is ambiguous. CDR3 length: 15 residues. V dropped 2 bases and J dropped 5 bases, with 15 bases sitting between them. The germline V gene encodes CDR1 MNHNY and CDR2 SVGAGI (reference sequence). The CDR3 sequence: CASSYPAGSEYGYTF. The DNA for the CDR3 is TGTGCCAGCAGTTACCCCGCGGGGAGTGAGTATGGCTACACCTTC.

The chain has TRBV19 and TRBJ2-7, with D perhaps matching TRBD2 (5 bases). Trimming pared 4 bases from V and 2 bases from J, leaving 15 bases between. This CDR3 comprises 15 residues. Germline V gene lookup returns CDR1 LNHDA and CDR2 SQIVND (reference sequence). The CDR3 protein is CASSTYSGRAYEQYF. The CDR3 DNA sequence: TGTGCCAGTAGTACTTATTCCGGGCGGGCCTACGAGCAGTACTTC. Full variable domain (missing parts from reference TRBV19 and TRBJ2-7): DGGITQSPKYLFRKEGQNVTLSCEQNLNHDAMYWYRQDPGQGLRLIYYSQIVNDFQKGDIAEGYSVSREKKESFPLTVTSAQKNPTAFYLCASSTYSGRAYEQYFGPGTRLTVT.

The chain carries TRBV6-5 and TRBJ2-3, with a tentative D call TRBD1 (6 bases). The CDR3 length is 13 residues. V shed 5 bases and J shed 4 bases, with 10 bases lying between them. Germline CDR1 reads MNHEY; CDR2 reads SVGAGI. CDR3 loop: CASSPPGADTQYF. The CDR3 DNA is TGTGCCAGCAGTCCCCCAGGGGCAGATACGCAGTATTTT.